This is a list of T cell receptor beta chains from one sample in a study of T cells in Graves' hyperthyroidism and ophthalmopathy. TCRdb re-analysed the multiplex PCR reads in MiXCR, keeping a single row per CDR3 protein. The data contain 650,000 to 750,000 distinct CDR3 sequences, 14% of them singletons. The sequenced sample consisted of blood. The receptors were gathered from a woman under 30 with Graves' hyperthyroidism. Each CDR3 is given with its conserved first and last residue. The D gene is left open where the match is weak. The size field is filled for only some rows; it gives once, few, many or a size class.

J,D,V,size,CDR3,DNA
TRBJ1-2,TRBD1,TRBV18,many,CASSSGAGQGDYGYTF,TGTGCCAGCTCGTCCGGTGCGGGACAGGGGGACTATGGCTACACCTTC
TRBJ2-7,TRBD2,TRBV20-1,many,CSARAPRLAGGRRTYEQYF,TGCAGTGCTAGAGCGCCACGACTAGCGGGAGGGCGACGTACCTACGAGCAGTACTTC
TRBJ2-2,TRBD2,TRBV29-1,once,CSVLLAGETGELFF,TGCAGCGTTTTACTAGCGGGAGAGACCGGGGAGCTGTTTTTT
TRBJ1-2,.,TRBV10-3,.,CATTEGSNYGYTF,TGTGCCACCACCGAGGGTTCTAACTATGGCTACACCTTC
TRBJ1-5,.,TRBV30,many,CAWSLGVGQPQHF,TGTGCCTGGAGTCTAGGGGTCGGTCAGCCCCAGCATTTT
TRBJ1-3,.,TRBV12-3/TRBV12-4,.,CASSLTTAVDF,TGTGCCAGCAGTTTAACGACAGCCGTGGATTTT
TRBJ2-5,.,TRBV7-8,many,CASSPSVLGATQYF,TGTGCCAGCAGCCCGTCCGTCCTGGGCGCGACCCAGTACTTC
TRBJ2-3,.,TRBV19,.,CASTAGGGRTDTRYF,TGTGCCAGTACCGCGGGTGGCGGTCGCACAGATACGCGGTATTTT
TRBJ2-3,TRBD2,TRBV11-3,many,CASSLGTSVNTDTQYF,TGTGCCAGCAGCCTCGGGACTAGCGTAAACACAGATACGCAGTATTTT
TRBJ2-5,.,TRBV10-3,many,CAHSGDQETQYF,TGTGCCCACTCGGGGGACCAAGAGACCCAGTACTTC
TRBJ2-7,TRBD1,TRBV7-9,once,CASSLARTGPGEQYF,TGTGCCAGCAGCTTAGCGAGGACAGGGCCTGGCGAGCAGTACTTC
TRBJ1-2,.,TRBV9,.,CASSDWEERYTF,TGTGCCAGCAGCGATTGGGAGGAGCGCTACACCTTC
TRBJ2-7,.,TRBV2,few,CASSVPRGTVLYEQYF,TGTGCCAGCAGTGTCCCTCGGGGGACAGTTCTTTACGAGCAGTACTTC
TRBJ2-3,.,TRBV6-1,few,CASTRDHTDTQYF,TGTGCCAGCACCCGGGACCACACAGATACGCAGTATTTT
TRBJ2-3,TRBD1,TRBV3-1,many,CASSPFRGNTDTQYF,TGTGCCAGCAGCCCATTCAGGGGGAACACAGATACGCAGTATTTT
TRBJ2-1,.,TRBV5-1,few,CASSLSGRGLGLTYNEQFF,TGCGCCAGCAGCTTGTCGGGCAGGGGCTTGGGTCTTACCTACAATGAGCAGTTCTTC
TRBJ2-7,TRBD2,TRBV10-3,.,CAIRGLAGAYEQYF,TGTGCCATCAGGGGGCTAGCGGGGGCCTACGAGCAGTACTTC